Listed below are T cell receptor beta chains from one sample, sequenced in a study of T cell changes during pregnancy in multiple sclerosis. Profiled with immunoSEQ multiplex PCR; TCRdb holds only in-frame clones, not every one. The data hold 35,000 or so clones, with approximately 90% observed a single time. Sequences were derived from peripheral blood, sampled in the second trimester of pregnancy. The source of these receptors is a female donor in good health, enrolled as a control in a pregnancy study. The CDR3 runs from the conserved cysteine through the conserved F or W. A D gene is named only where the DNA matches it firmly. The size field is filled for only some rows; it gives once, few, many or a size class.

V	length	D	J	size	CDR3	DNA
TRBV5-1	16	.	TRBJ2-1	.	CASSLGTAGARNEQFF	TGCGCCAGCAGCTTGGGGACGGCGGGGGCGCGCAATGAGCAGTTCTTC
TRBV28	15	TRBD2	TRBJ2-1	.	CASRGFGGGGNEQFF	TGTGCCAGCAGGGGTTTCGGCGGGGGGGGCAATGAGCAGTTCTTC
TRBV19	14	.	TRBJ1-1	.	CASSTLTGNTEAFF	TGTGCCAGTAGTACACTAACAGGGAACACTGAAGCTTTCTTT
TRBV4-1	19	TRBD1	TRBJ1-4	.	CASSQRVPGQGATNEKLFF	TGCGCCAGCAGCCAAAGGGTCCCGGGACAGGGGGCCACTAATGAAAAACTGTTTTTT
TRBV4-1	15	TRBD1	TRBJ1-1	.	CASSPDRGRNTEAFF	TGCGCCAGCAGCCCAGACAGGGGGCGAAACACTGAAGCTTTCTTT
TRBV11-2	15	TRBD1	TRBJ1-4	.	CASSRFGTGGEKLFF	TGTGCCAGCAGCCGTTTTGGGACAGGGGGTGAAAAACTGTTTTTT
TRBV6-4	18	TRBD1	TRBJ1-1	once	CASSDSKDRGQEDTEAFF	TGTGCCAGCAGTGACTCCAAGGACAGGGGGCAGGAGGACACTGAAGCTTTCTTT
TRBV7-9	13	.	TRBJ1-2	.	CASSLVESNGYTF	TGTGCCAGCAGCTTGGTGGAGAGTAATGGCTACACCTTC
TRBV9	18	TRBD2	TRBJ2-2	.	CASSGRDAGDPNTGELFF	TGTGCCAGCAGCGGACGGGATGCGGGGGACCCGAACACCGGGGAGCTGTTTTTT
TRBV6-5	16	.	TRBJ2-2	once	CASSYFASANTGELFF	TGTGCCAGCAGTTACTTTGCCAGTGCGAACACCGGGGAGCTGTTTTTT
TRBV7-9	17	TRBD1	TRBJ1-2	.	CASSSPHRTGRPYGYTF	TGTGCCAGCAGCTCACCCCATAGGACAGGGCGGCCTTATGGCTACACCTTC
TRBV15	15	TRBD1	TRBJ1-1	.	CATSSRQGRNTEAFF	TGTGCCACCAGCAGTAGACAGGGACGGAACACTGAAGCTTTCTTT
TRBV18	16	.	TRBJ2-6	.	CASSPVTVSGANVLTF	TGTGCCAGCTCACCAGTAACAGTCTCTGGGGCCAACGTCCTGACTTTC
TRBV15	12	.	TRBJ2-1	.	CATSREGGEQFF	TGTGCCACCAGCAGAGAGGGCGGGGAGCAGTTCTTC
TRBV5-1	17	TRBD2	TRBJ2-5	.	CASSLAGRGARQETQYF	TGCGCCAGCAGCTTGGCCGGGAGGGGCGCGAGGCAAGAGACCCAGTACTTC
TRBV5-1	13	.	TRBJ1-1	.	CASSSTGQPEAFF	TGCGCCAGCAGCTCGACAGGCCAACCTGAAGCTTTCTTT
TRBV11-2	16	.	TRBJ1-2	.	CASSSLKTGIGYGYTF	TGTGCCAGCAGCTCCCTAAAAACAGGGATCGGGTATGGCTACACCTTC
TRBV15	14	.	TRBJ2-2	.	CATSREGYTGELFF	TGTGCCACCAGCAGAGAGGGCTACACCGGGGAGCTGTTTTTT
TRBV7-6	18	TRBD2	TRBJ2-1	.	CASSATRLLAGVIDEQFF	TGTGCCAGCAGCGCGACGCGTCTCCTAGCGGGGGTTATCGATGAGCAGTTCTTC
TRBV5-5	15	.	TRBJ2-3	.	CASSFRVGSTDTQYF	TGTGCCAGCAGCTTCAGGGTTGGTAGCACAGATACGCAGTATTTT
TRBV5-1	14	TRBD1	TRBJ1-2	.	CASSLAGTGDSYTF	TGCGCCAGCAGCTTGGCCGGGACAGGGGATAGCTACACCTTC
TRBV7-2	15	.	TRBJ2-1	.	CASSLSRRGYNEQFF	TGTGCCAGCAGCTTATCAAGGAGGGGTTACAATGAGCAGTTCTTC
TRBV4-1	15	TRBD1	TRBJ2-7	.	CASSQGITGAYEQYF	TGCGCCAGCAGCCAAGGGATTACAGGGGCTTACGAGCAGTACTTC
TRBV30	14	TRBD1	TRBJ2-2	.	CAWRRTGGTGELFF	TGTGCCTGGAGGAGGACAGGGGGCACCGGGGAGCTGTTTTTT
TRBV5-5	18	TRBD2	TRBJ2-3	.	CASSPKPGTSGSTDTQYF	TGTGCCAGCAGCCCGAAACCCGGGACTAGCGGGAGCACAGATACGCAGTATTTT
TRBV5-1	14	.	TRBJ2-6	.	CASSRDSGANVLTF	TGCGCCAGCAGCCGCGATTCTGGGGCCAACGTCCTGACTTTC
TRBV9	16	TRBD2	TRBJ2-1	.	CASSVLAGGPGNEQFF	TGTGCCAGCAGCGTCTTAGCGGGAGGGCCTGGCAATGAGCAGTTCTTC
TRBV2	14	TRBD1	TRBJ2-2	.	CASRTGQSTGELFF	TGTGCCAGCAGGACAGGGCAGAGCACCGGGGAGCTGTTTTTT
TRBV6-5	13	.	TRBJ1-2	.	CASSWGGGGGYTF	TGTGCCAGCAGTTGGGGGGGAGGGGGTGGCTACACCTTC
TRBV19	13	.	TRBJ1-6	.	CASMDSHNSPLHF	TGTGCCAGTATGGACAGTCATAATTCACCCCTCCACTTT
TRBV6-6	10	.	TRBJ1-1	.	CASSSAEAFF	TGTGCCAGCAGTTCGGCTGAAGCTTTCTTT
TRBV6-5	15	TRBD1	TRBJ1-2	.	CASSTPGQIFYGYTF	TGTGCCAGCAGTACCCCGGGACAGATCTTCTATGGCTACACCTTC
TRBV9	15	TRBD2	TRBJ2-1	.	CASSVAGGPSWEQFF	TGTGCCAGCAGCGTAGCGGGAGGGCCCTCCTGGGAGCAGTTCTTC
TRBV27	16	.	TRBJ2-1	once	CASNLQIGEPYNEQFF	TGTGCCAGCAATCTCCAAATCGGGGAACCCTATAATGAGCAGTTCTTC
TRBV7-3	17	.	TRBJ2-6	.	CASSLRTASSGANVLTF	TGTGCCAGCAGCTTAAGAACAGCCAGCTCTGGGGCCAACGTCCTGACTTTC
TRBV7-2	15	.	TRBJ2-5	.	CASSLLRQRPETQYF	TGTGCCAGCAGCCTACTGCGGCAGCGGCCAGAGACCCAGTACTTC
TRBV4-1	16	.	TRBJ2-1	.	CASSQVGEKTYNEQFF	TGCGCCAGCAGCCAAGTGGGCGAGAAGACATACAATGAGCAGTTCTTC
TRBV4-3	14	.	TRBJ2-2	.	CASSQEYDIGELFF	TGCGCCAGCAGCCAAGAGTATGACATAGGGGAGCTGTTTTTT
TRBV19	14	TRBD2	TRBJ2-5	.	CASSSTSGQETQYF	TGTGCCAGTAGTAGTACTAGCGGACAAGAGACCCAGTACTTC
TRBV27	15	TRBD2	TRBJ2-5	.	CASSFRGGAKETQYF	TGTGCCAGCAGTTTTCGGGGGGGAGCCAAAGAGACCCAGTACTTC
TRBV27	16	TRBD1	TRBJ1-1	.	CASSLSGTGWNTEAFF	TGTGCCAGCAGTTTAAGTGGGACAGGGTGGAACACTGAAGCTTTCTTT